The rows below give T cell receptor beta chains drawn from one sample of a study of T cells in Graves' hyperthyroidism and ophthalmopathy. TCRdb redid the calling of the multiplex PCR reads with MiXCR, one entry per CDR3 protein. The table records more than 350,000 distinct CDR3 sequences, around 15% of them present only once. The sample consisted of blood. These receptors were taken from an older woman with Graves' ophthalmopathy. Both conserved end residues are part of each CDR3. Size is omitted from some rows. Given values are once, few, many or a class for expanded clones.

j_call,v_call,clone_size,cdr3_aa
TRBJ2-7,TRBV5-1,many,CASRPGGSVYEQYF
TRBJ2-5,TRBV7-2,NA,CASSWTGGLIQETQYF
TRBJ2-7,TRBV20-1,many,CSAAPPTSGRAYEQYF
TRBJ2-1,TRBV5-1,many,CASSLGVNEQFF
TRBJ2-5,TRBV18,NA,CASSPENKRETQYF
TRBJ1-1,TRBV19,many,CASTNQGGTEAFF
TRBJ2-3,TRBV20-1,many,CSARDRRLAGGTTDTQYF
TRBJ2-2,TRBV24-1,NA,CATSDLQLGVGTGELFF
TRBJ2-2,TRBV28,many,CASSLLISGTNTGELFF
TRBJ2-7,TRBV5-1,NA,CASSPGTAPYEQYF
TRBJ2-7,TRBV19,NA,CASSEGRASYEQYF
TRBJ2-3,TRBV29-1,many,CSVDTQAGTDTQYF
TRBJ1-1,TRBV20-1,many,CSARTGANTEAFF
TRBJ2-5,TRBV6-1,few,CASRGAGAETQYF
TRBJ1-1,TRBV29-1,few,CSVGRYGMNTEAFF
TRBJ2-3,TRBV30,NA,CACGGGRITDTQYF
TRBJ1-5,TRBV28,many,CASSNRDRPTHPLVGNQPQHF
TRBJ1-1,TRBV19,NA,CASTNRGQNTEAFF
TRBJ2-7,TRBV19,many,CASSGNWREFEQYF
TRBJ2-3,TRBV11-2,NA,CASSRYGGAGTDTQYF
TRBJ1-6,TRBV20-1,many,CSGRQGRDSPLHF
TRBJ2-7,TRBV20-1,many,CSTPGLVRYEQYF
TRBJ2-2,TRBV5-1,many,CASSLQGFGELFF
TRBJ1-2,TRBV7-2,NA,CASSSRQGIYGYTF
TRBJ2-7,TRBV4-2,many,CASSQGHQSSYEQYF
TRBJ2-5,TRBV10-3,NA,CATSSAETQYF
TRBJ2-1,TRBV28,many,CASSLPTSRAGQQFF
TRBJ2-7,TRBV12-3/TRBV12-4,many,CASSFGGTLYEQYF
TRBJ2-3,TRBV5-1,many,CASSYRTDTQYF
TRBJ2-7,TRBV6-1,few,CASSSGGSYEQYF
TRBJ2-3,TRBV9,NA,CASSVRGGRTDTQYF
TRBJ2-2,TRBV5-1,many,CASSPRMWTSGNTGELFF
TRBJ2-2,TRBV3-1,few,CASSQEPGLASTGELFF
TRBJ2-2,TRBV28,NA,CASSPPAGGVTGELFF
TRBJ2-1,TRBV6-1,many,CATFATDYNEQFF
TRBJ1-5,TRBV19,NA,CATMGQGHNQPQHF
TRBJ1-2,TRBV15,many,CATSRGTGIYGYTF
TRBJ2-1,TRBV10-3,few,CAISEPRTGGGEQFF
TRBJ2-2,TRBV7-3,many,CASSPLMTGELFF